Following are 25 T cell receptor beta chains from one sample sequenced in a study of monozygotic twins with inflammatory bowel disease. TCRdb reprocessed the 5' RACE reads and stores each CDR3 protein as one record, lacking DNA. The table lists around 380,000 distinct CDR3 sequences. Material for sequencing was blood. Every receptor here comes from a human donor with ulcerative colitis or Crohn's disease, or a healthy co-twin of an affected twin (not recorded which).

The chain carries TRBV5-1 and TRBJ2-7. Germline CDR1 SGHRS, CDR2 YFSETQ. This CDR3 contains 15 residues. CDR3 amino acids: CASSLRSTIPYEQYF. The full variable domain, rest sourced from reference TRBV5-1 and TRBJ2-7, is KAGVTQTPRYLIKTRGQQVTLSCSPISGHRSVSWYQQTPGQGLQFLFEYFSETQRNKGNFPGRFSGRQFSNSRSEMNVSTLELGDSALYLCASSLRSTIPYEQYFGPGTRLTVT.

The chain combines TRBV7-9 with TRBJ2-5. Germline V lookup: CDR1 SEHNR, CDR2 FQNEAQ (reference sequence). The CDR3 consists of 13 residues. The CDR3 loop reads CATEAVNQETQYF.

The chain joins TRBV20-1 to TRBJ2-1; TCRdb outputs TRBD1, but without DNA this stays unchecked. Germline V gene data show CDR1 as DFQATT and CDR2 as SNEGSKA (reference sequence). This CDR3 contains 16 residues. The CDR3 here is CSASALTGAGKDEQFF.

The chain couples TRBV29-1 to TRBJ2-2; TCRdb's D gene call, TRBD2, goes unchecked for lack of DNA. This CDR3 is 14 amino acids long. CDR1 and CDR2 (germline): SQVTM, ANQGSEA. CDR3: CSTRTSGNTGELFF.

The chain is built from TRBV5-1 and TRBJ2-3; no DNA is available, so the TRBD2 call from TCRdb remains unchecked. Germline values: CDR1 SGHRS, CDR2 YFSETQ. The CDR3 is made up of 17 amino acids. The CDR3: CASKVTSGVPSTDTQYF. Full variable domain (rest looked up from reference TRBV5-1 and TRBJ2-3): KAGVTQTPRYLIKTRGQQVTLSCSPISGHRSVSWYQQTPGQGLQFLFEYFSETQRNKGNFPGRFSGRQFSNSRSEMNVSTLELGDSALYLCASKVTSGVPSTDTQYFGPGTRLTVL.

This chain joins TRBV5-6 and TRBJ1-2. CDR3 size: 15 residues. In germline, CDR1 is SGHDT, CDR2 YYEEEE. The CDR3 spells CASTSHSLGLHGYTF.

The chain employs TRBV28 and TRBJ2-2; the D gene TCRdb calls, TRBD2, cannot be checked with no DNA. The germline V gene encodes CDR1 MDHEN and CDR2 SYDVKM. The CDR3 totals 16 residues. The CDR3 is CASSSGAAGNTGELFF.

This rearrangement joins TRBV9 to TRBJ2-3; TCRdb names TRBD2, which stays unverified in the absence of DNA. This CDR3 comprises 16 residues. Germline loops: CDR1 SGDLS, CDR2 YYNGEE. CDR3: CASSVVPSGATDTQYF.

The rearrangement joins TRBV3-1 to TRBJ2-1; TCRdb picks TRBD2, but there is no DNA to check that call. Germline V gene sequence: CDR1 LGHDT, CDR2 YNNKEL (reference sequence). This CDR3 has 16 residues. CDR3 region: CASSPSSGGPWNEQFF.

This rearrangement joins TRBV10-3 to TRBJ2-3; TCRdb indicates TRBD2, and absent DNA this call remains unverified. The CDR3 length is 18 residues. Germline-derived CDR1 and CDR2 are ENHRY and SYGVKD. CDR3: CAISESGLAGGIGDTQYF.

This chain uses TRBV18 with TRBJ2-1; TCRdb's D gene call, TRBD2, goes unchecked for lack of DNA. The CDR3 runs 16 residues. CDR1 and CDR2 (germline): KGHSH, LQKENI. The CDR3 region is CASSPPGAPLPNEQFF.

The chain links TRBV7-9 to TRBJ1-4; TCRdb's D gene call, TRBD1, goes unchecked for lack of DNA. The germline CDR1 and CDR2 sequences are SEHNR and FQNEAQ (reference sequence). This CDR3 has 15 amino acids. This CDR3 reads CASSLDRDRREKLFF.

CDR3 amino acids: CASSYYRGNEQFF. V is TRBV7-9 and J is TRBJ2-1; TCRdb proposes TRBD1, but this gene call is untestable without DNA. The germline V gene encodes CDR1 SEHNR and CDR2 FQNEAQ (reference sequence). The CDR3 is made up of 13 amino acids.

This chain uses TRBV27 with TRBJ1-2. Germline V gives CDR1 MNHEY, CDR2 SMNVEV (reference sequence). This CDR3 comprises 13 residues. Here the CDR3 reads CASSPYPDYGYTF.

CDR3 sequence: CASSPLTSGPYNEQFF. This chain connects TRBV3-1 to TRBJ2-1; checking the TCRdb D call of TRBD2 is not possible without DNA. This CDR3 is 16 amino acids long. Germline CDR1 and CDR2: LGHDT and YNNKEL (reference sequence).

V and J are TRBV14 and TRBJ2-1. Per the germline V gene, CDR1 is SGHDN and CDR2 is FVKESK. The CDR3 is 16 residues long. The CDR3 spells CASSLLGSSSYNEQFF.

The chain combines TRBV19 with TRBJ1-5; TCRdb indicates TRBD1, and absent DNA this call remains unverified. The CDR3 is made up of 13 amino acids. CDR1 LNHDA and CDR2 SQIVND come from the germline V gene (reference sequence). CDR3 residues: CASTPEPHQPQHF.

CDR3 region: CSARGTSGNYEQYF. This sequence joins TRBV20-1 and TRBJ2-7; the D call of TRBD2 rests on TCRdb alone, since no DNA is present to check it. Germline lookup yields CDR1 DFQATT and CDR2 SNEGSKA (reference sequence). The CDR3 is made up of 14 amino acids.

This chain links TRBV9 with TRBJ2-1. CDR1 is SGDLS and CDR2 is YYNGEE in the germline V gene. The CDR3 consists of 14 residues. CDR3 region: CASSPDVYYNEQFF.

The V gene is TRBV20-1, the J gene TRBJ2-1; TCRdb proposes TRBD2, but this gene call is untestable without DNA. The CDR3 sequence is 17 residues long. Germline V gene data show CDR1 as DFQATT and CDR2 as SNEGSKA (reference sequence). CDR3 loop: CSARDRVAGDIWNEQFF.

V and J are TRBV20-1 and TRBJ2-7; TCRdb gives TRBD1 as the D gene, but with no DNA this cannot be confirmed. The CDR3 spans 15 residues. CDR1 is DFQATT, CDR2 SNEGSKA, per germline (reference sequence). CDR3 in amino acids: CSASPGRGMVSEQYF.

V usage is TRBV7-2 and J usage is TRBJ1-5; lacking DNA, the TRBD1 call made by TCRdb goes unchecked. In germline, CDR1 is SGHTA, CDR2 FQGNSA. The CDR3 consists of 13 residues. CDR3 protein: CASSTQGDQPQHF.

The CDR3 reads CASSLYQAGTGGADSPLHF. The chain joins TRBV11-1 to TRBJ1-6; TCRdb picks TRBD1, but there is no DNA to check that call. Germline V gives CDR1 SGHAT, CDR2 FQDESV (reference sequence). CDR3 length equals 19 residues.

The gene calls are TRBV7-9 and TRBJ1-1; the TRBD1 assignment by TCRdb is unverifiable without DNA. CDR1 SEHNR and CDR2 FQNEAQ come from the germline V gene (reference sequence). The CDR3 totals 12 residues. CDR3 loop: CASLRDPSRAFF.

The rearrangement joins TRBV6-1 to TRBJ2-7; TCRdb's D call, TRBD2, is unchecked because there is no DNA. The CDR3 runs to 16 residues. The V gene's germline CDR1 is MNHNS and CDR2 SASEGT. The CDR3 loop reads CASSPKGTGGSYEQYF.